Listed below are T cell receptor beta chains from one sample, sequenced in a study of a mutant IDH1 vaccine in newly diagnosed glioma. The antigens these receptors bind are not known. Assay: immunoSEQ multiplex PCR; the TCRdb copy retains only in-frame clones and omits some. The profile shows tens of thousands of clones, roughly 92% of them singletons. The source material was PBMCs, sampled from a glioma patient whose treatment included an IDH1 peptide vaccine. Receptors originate from a man in his fifties or sixties with glioma. Each CDR3 is given with its conserved first and last residue. D genes are given only for firm matches. Clone size is stated in some rows and not others, as once, few, many or a class when expanded.

D,size,J,V,DNA,CDR3
.,.,TRBJ2-7,TRBV10-3,TGTGCCATCAGTTCCACAGGGAACTACGAGCAGTACTTC,CAISSTGNYEQYF
TRBD1,.,TRBJ1-1,TRBV19,TGTGCCAGTAGGGGGGCAGGGGGATTCACTGAAGCTTTCTTT,CASRGAGGFTEAFF
.,.,TRBJ2-3,TRBV2,TGTGCCAGCAGTGAAGGGCTACCGACAGATACGCAGTATTTT,CASSEGLPTDTQYF
.,.,TRBJ1-1,TRBV25-1,TGTGCCAGCAGTGAATCCAGGGGAGGGTCCGGCCGGCGGTCTGAAGCTTTCTTT,CASSESRGGSGRRSEAFF
TRBD1,.,TRBJ2-1,TRBV7-6,TGTGCCAGCAGCCCCAGGGGGTCGGGACAGGGAGGCAATGAGCAGTTCTTC,CASSPRGSGQGGNEQFF
TRBD1,.,TRBJ1-5,TRBV6-1,TGTGCCAGCAGAGGCACAGGGGGCGTTCAGCCCCAGCATTTT,CASRGTGGVQPQHF
TRBD2,.,TRBJ2-5,TRBV5-1,TGCGCCAGCAGGAGGAGCGGGGGGGCTTATCCGGGGGAGACCCAGTACTTC,CASRRSGGAYPGETQYF
.,.,TRBJ1-1,TRBV15,TGTGCCACCAGCAGAGATGGGCGTTACGCTGAAGCTTTCTTT,CATSRDGRYAEAFF
.,few,TRBJ2-1,TRBV29-1,TGCAGCCTTCGGACTTACTCCTACAATGAGCAGTTCTTC,CSLRTYSYNEQFF
.,.,TRBJ2-7,TRBV18,TGTGCCAGCTCCCCGCCGTCGAGAGAGCAGTACTTC,CASSPPSREQYF
.,.,TRBJ1-2,TRBV30,TGTGCCTGGGGGAACAGGGTTGACTATGGCTACACCTTC,CAWGNRVDYGYTF
.,.,TRBJ2-3,TRBV9,TGTGCCAGCAGCACCCGGGCCCCAGATACGCAGTATTTT,CASSTRAPDTQYF
.,.,TRBJ2-1,TRBV19,TGTGCCAGTAGTCAAAACAGGCGCTACAATGAGCAGTTCTTC,CASSQNRRYNEQFF
.,.,TRBJ1-5,TRBV4-3,TGCGCCAGCAGCCAAGATCGGGGAGGTCATCAGCCCCAGCATTTT,CASSQDRGGHQPQHF
.,once,TRBJ1-4,TRBV5-8,TGTGCCAGCAGCTGGGGTGGAGCAACTAATGAAAAACTGTTTTTT,CASSWGGATNEKLFF
.,.,TRBJ2-5,TRBV27,TGTGCCAGCAGTTTAGGGGGCCGTGGGGAGACCCAGTACTTC,CASSLGGRGETQYF
TRBD1,.,TRBJ1-5,TRBV30,TGTGCCTGGAGTTGGGGACAGGGGGCGGCTCAGCCCCAGCATTTT,CAWSWGQGAAQPQHF
.,.,TRBJ1-6,TRBV4-1,TGCGCCAGCAGCCAACCTCTAGGGGCGAGCTCCTATAATTCACCCCTCCACTTT,CASSQPLGASSYNSPLHF
.,once,TRBJ2-4,TRBV4-1,TGCGCCAGCAGCCAACCTGGGAGGATAGCCAAAAACATTCAGTACTTC,CASSQPGRIAKNIQYF
.,.,TRBJ2-3,TRBV4-3,TGCGCCAGCAGCCAAGAGGGTGGCCTAGCAGGGTCAGATACGCAGTATTTT,CASSQEGGLAGSDTQYF
.,.,TRBJ2-1,TRBV15,TGTGCCACCAGCAGAGATCGGCTAGCTGATGAGCAGTTCTTC,CATSRDRLADEQFF
.,once,TRBJ1-5,TRBV5-1,TGCGCCAGCAGCTTGGGCAGCGGCCAGCCCCAGCATTTT,CASSLGSGQPQHF
.,.,TRBJ2-1,TRBV6-1,TGTGCCAGCAGTGAAACAGGGAATTGGGGTGAGCAGTTCTTC,CASSETGNWGEQFF